The 7 T cell receptor beta chains below all came from one sample that was sequenced in a study of T cells after yellow fever vaccination. TCRdb re-called the 5' RACE reads with MiXCR, one entry per CDR3 protein. The sample holds some 240,000 distinct CDR3 sequences, over 3% seen once. The sequencing used PBMCs, collected 15 days after the yellow fever booster vaccination. The receptors stem from a man aged 18-30 years who received the YFV17D yellow fever vaccine.

This clonotype was detected many times. CDR3 DNA: TGTGCCAGCAGCTTAGCCAGGGCCCCCACAGATACGCAGTATTTT. Residues: CASSLARAPTDTQYF. V usage is TRBV7-9 and J usage is TRBJ2-3; D might be TRBD1 (5 bases). Germline V gives CDR1 SEHNR, CDR2 FQNEAQ (reference sequence). The length of the CDR3 is 15 residues. The V gene lost 0 bases and the J gene lost 2 bases, with 9 bases spanning the gap. Together with reference TRBV7-9 and TRBJ2-3, the CDR3 gives the full variable domain: DTGVSQNPRHKITKRGQNVTFRCDPISEHNRLYWYRQTLGQGPEFLTYFQNEAQLEKSRLLSDRFSAERPKGSFSTLEIQRTEQGDSAMYLCASSLARAPTDTQYFGPGTRLTVL.

This clonotype was seen many times. Written as DNA, the CDR3 is TGTGCCAGCAGCCGGGGGTTCGGGGTGGACTATGGCTACACCTTC. It translates to CASSRGFGVDYGYTF. The chain uses TRBV27 and TRBJ1-2; D possibly corresponds to TRBD1 (5 bases). V was clipped by 6 bases and J by 3 bases, with 17 bases between them. CDR1 is MNHEY, CDR2 SMNVEV, per germline (reference sequence). There are 15 residues in the CDR3.

This clonotype was detected ten times or more. The chain has TRBV5-1 and TRBJ1-5, with 7 bases that match TRBD1. Germline V gene data show CDR1 as SGHRS and CDR2 as YFSETQ. This CDR3 comprises 16 residues. V shed 10 bases and J 1 base; nucleotides not matched to a gene: 14. DNA of the CDR3: TGCGCCGGCTCGGCCCTAACAGGGGTAAGCAATCAGCCCCAGCATTTT. It specifies CAGSALTGVSNQPQHF.

This clonotype has a count of ten or more. This chain connects TRBV5-1 to TRBJ2-7; perhaps D is TRBD1 or TRBD2 (5 bases each). The V gene lost 4 bases and the J gene lost 2 bases, with 13 bases spanning the gap. CDR1 and CDR2 (germline): SGHRS, YFSETQ. The CDR3 has 14 residues. The CDR3 loop is CASSDGPGPYEQYF. CDR3 nucleotides: TGCGCCAGCAGCGACGGACCGGGGCCCTACGAGCAGTACTTC.

In its sample, this clonotype was seen many times. The gene calls are TRBV28 and TRBJ2-5; unclear D gene. Germline-derived CDR1 and CDR2 are MDHEN and SYDVKM. V was cut by 5 bases and J by 2 bases, with 18 bases left in between. The CDR3 length is 16 residues. The CDR3 nucleotides read TGTGCCAGCAGTGCCCTAGGGCAGACTCTTCAAGAGACCCAGTACTTC. Protein product: CASSALGQTLQETQYF.

This clonotype was counted at least ten times. CDR3 sequence (DNA): TGTGCCAGCAGCCAGTGGGACAGCCGAGAAGAGCCCCAGCATTTT. Its protein product is CASSQWDSREEPQHF. V gene TRBV3-1 combines with J gene TRBJ1-5, with TRBD1 matching 7 bases. There are 15 residues in the CDR3. With V trimmed by 3 bases and J by 8 bases, 10 bases remained unmatched. Germline assignment: CDR1 LGHDT and CDR2 YNNKEL (reference sequence).

This clonotype was counted ten times or more. The chain recombines TRBV20-1 with TRBJ1-4, with a weak D call TRBD1 (6 bases). This CDR3 region has 13 residues. Trimming cost V 4 bases and J 6 bases, with 12 bases left between them. Germline CDR1 and CDR2: DFQATT and SNEGSKA (reference sequence). DNA of the CDR3: TGCAGTGCTATGAGACAGGCCCATGAAAAACTGTTTTTT. Amino acid sequence: CSAMRQAHEKLFF.